The entry below gives a single T cell receptor beta chain sequence along with its context. Its antigen is not known. Every donor was a Caucasian adult from Nashville, Tennessee. This sample is part of a study of shared clonotypes between healthy human individuals. General study findings and limits: Rarefaction exposed incomplete sorted-subset sequencing despite large depth.

CDR3 length equals 15 residues. V gave up 2 bases and J gave up 5 bases; unmatched junction bases: 7. Germline-derived CDR1 and CDR2 are MDHEN and SYDVKM. Profiled with immunoSEQ multiplex PCR; TCRdb holds only in-frame clones, not every one. This sample has just over 2,000,000 clones, with 95% found just once. The TCR comes from a man between 18 and 29 years old in good health. Sequencing was performed on naive CD4+ T cells sorted from blood. Documented subset: CD45RA+ positively selected. This rearrangement joins TRBV28 to TRBJ1-1; 8 bases map to TRBD1. CDR3 sequence reads: CASSLGARGQTEAFF. The CDR3 DNA follows: TGTGCCAGCAGTTTAGGGGCCAGGGGGCAGACTGAAGCTTTCTTT. The full variable domain, completed using reference TRBV28 and TRBJ1-1, is DVKVTQSSRYLVKRTGEKVFLECVQDMDHENMFWYRQDPGLGLRLIYFSYDVKMKEKGDIPEGYSVSREKKERFSLILESASTNQTSMYLCASSLGARGQTEAFFGQGTRLTVV.